This entry lists 9 T cell receptor beta chains sequenced from one sample in a study of cytomegalovirus exposure and HLA in healthy donors. The study ran its PCR with 60 Vbeta and 13 Jbeta primers. The method was immunoSEQ multiplex PCR; TCRdb's version includes in-frame clones alone and lacks a portion of them. The profile covers about 190,000 clones, with approximately 86% appearing a single time and around 0.34% taken by the ten largest. Sequenced: PBMCs. All receptors derive from a woman aged 25 to 39 in good health and CMV-seronegative.

The chain links TRBV13 to TRBJ1-2, with TRBD1 matching 9 bases. This CDR3 is built from 14 residues. With 7 bases clipped from V and 8 bases from J, the junction kept 11 bases outside the gene matches. The germline gives CDR1 PRHDT, CDR2 FYEKMQ (reference sequence). CDR3 sequence (DNA): TGTGCCAGCATAAGGACAGGGGTGGCGAAGGGCTACACCTTC. Protein sequence: CASIRTGVAKGYTF.

This chain connects TRBV23-1 to TRBJ1-6, with no clear D. TRBV23-1 is designated an ORF whose function remains uncertain. V lost 4 bases and J 9 bases, leaving 7 bases between the germline ends. This CDR3 has 12 residues. CDR3 bases: TGCGCCAGCAGTCCAGAGGGTTCACCCCTCCACTTT. It specifies CASSPEGSPLHF.

The rearrangement uses TRBV7-3 and TRBJ1-1; 7 positions agree with TRBD1. The CDR3 covers 14 residues. V dropped 6 bases and J dropped 5; count of bases not matched to a gene: 9. The germline CDR1 and CDR2 sequences are SGHTA and FQGTGA. As DNA, the CDR3 is TGTGCCAGCAGGTCCTTAAGGGGGCGAACTGAAGCTTTCTTT. Protein product: CASRSLRGRTEAFF.

V is TRBV7-2 and J is TRBJ1-5; D unclear. Germline CDR1 and CDR2: SGHTA and FQGNSA. The CDR3 has 18 amino acids. V was shortened by 2 bases and J by 5 bases, with 22 bases between the two germline ends. CDR3 region: CASSLNPLGSAVDQPQHF. CDR3 coding DNA: TGTGCCAGCAGCTTAAACCCTCTAGGCTCAGCTGTAGATCAGCCCCAGCATTTT.

This clone was seen just once. The chain joins TRBV28 to TRBJ1-2; D is possibly TRBD1 (6 bases). V was clipped by 1 base and J by 6 bases, with 21 bases between them. Germline V gene data show CDR1 as MDHEN and CDR2 as SYDVKM. The CDR3 consists of 17 residues. CDR3 nucleotides: TGTGCCAGCAGTTTATCTGATGGAACGGGGGGCGTCCATGGCTACACCTTC. Its translation is CASSLSDGTGGVHGYTF.

With regard to this clone: Sequence at one end of the junction differs from germline and may be a read error. J is TRBJ2-5 and V is TRBV7-7; a possible D gene is TRBD2 (7 bases). The germline V gene has CDR1 SSHAT and CDR2 FNYEAQ (reference sequence). The CDR3 has 13 residues. CDR3: CASSRGGGETQYF. The DNA of the CDR3 is TGTGCTAGCAGCCGGGGAGGGGGAGAGACCCAGTACTTC.

The J gene is TRBJ2-7, the V gene TRBV30; no reliable D call. This CDR3 has 13 residues. Trimming left V 4 bases short and J 3 bases short, with 13 bases between. Germline CDR1 is GTSNPN and CDR2 is SVGIG (reference sequence). CDR3 DNA: TGTGCCTGGACGACGGGTCCAAGCTACGAGCAGTACTTC. Encoded protein: CAWTTGPSYEQYF.

This clone was seen just once. V and J are TRBV27 and TRBJ2-2; D is possibly TRBD1 (5 bases). The CDR3 loop spans 13 amino acids. The germline V and J ends were trimmed by 0 bases and 6 bases, with 5 bases remaining between them. CDR1 is MNHEY and CDR2 is SMNVEV in the germline V gene (reference sequence). The CDR3 coding sequence is TGTGCCAGCAGTTTATCCAGGGCCGGGGAGCTGTTTTTT. Translating it yields CASSLSRAGELFF.

The chain links TRBV30 to TRBJ1-4, with 7 bases lining up with TRBD1. J was trimmed by 6 bases and V by 0 bases; bases with no gene match: 10. Germline CDR1 reads GTSNPN; CDR2 reads SVGIG (reference sequence). This CDR3 spans 16 amino acids. In DNA, the CDR3 is TGTGCCTGGAGTGTCCGAAAGGACAGGCGGGATGAAAAACTGTTTTTT. Protein sequence: CAWSVRKDRRDEKLFF.